This paragraph reports one TCR beta chain. Its antigen is not identified. Sequenced material consisted of expressed TCRB transcripts (all of the isolated RNA was reverse transcribed). Generated by immunoSEQ multiplex PCR, the TCRdb table keeps only in-frame clones and is missing some. The profile shows roughly 300,000 clones, around 15% of them singletons. The sample originates from a study of beta chain features in type 1 diabetes. Overall study findings and caveats: Reduced insertions and increased deletions marked VDJ junctions in type 1 diabetes patients. Cells with high TCR expression could be over-represented by cDNA sequencing. A greater similarity of naive, central memory and Treg TCRB repertoires was seen among patients than among healthy donors.

The V and J ends lost 5 bases and 5 bases, in that order; junction bases with no gene match: 7. This CDR3 is 14 amino acids long. The germline V gene has CDR1 MNHNY and CDR2 SVGAGI (reference sequence). This sequence originates from a young man in good health. The chain carries TRBV6-6 and TRBJ2-5, with 8 bases that match TRBD2. The sequencing sample was made of central memory CD4+ T cells from blood. In DNA, the CDR3 is TGTGCCAGCAGTGTCGGCGGGGGGTATGAGACCCAGTACTTC. This codes for CASSVGGGYETQYF.